This T cell receptor (beta chain) was obtained from a study of cytomegalovirus exposure and HLA in healthy donors. 13 Jbeta primers and 60 Vbeta primers were used for the PCR. Produced via immunoSEQ multiplex PCR; TCRdb's table is partial and in-frame only. The data hold some 140,000 clones, with 70% to 80% observed a single time. The CDR3 runs 13 residues. With 0 bases removed from V and 5 bases from J, the gap between germline ends came to 5 bases. Germline V gene data show CDR1 as MNHNS and CDR2 as SASEGT. The TCR originated in a female donor in good health and CMV-seronegative. The sample taken for sequencing was PBMCs. The chain couples TRBV6-1 to TRBJ2-1; D perhaps matches TRBD1 (5 bases). The CDR3 reads CASSEAGHNEQFF. As DNA, the CDR3 is TGTGCCAGCAGTGAAGCGGGGCACAATGAGCAGTTCTTC.